The rows below give T cell receptor beta chains drawn from one sample of a study of blood T cells in healthy people across ages. TCRdb re-called the 5' RACE reads through MiXCR, storing one row per CDR3 protein. The sample contains 870,000 or so distinct CDR3 sequences, under 35% of which appear only once. Sequencing was carried out using blood. The receptors were gathered from a woman aged 80 or over in good health. The CDR3 runs from the conserved cysteine through the conserved F or W. A D gene is named only where the DNA matches it firmly. Not every row has a clone size; where given, it reads once, few, many or a size class.

clone_size: NA
j_call: TRBJ2-1
d_call: TRBD2
v_call: TRBV7-9
cdr3_aa: CASSSPGLAANEQFF
cdr3_nt: TGTGCCAGCAGCTCGCCGGGACTAGCGGCCAATGAGCAGTTCTTC

clone_size: many
j_call: TRBJ2-7
d_call: NA
v_call: TRBV20-1
cdr3_aa: CSARGSQGYEQYF
cdr3_nt: TGCAGTGCTAGAGGGAGCCAGGGATACGAGCAGTACTTC

clone_size: many
j_call: TRBJ2-4
d_call: NA
v_call: TRBV11-2
cdr3_aa: CASSRNRAQVDIQYF
cdr3_nt: TGTGCCAGCAGCCGTAACAGGGCGCAGGTAGACATTCAGTACTTC

clone_size: NA
j_call: TRBJ2-5
d_call: NA
v_call: TRBV12-3/TRBV12-4
cdr3_aa: CASSLNRWETQYF
cdr3_nt: TGTGCCAGCAGTTTAAACCGGTGGGAGACCCAGTACTTC

clone_size: NA
j_call: TRBJ1-5
d_call: NA
v_call: TRBV7-8
cdr3_aa: CASSLLSSQGRNQPQHF
cdr3_nt: TGTGCCAGCAGCTTACTTTCCTCGCAGGGAAGGAATCAGCCCCAGCATTTT

clone_size: many
j_call: TRBJ1-2
d_call: NA
v_call: TRBV12-3/TRBV12-4
cdr3_aa: CASSFRGVGYGYTF
cdr3_nt: TGTGCCAGCAGTTTTCGAGGGGTCGGCTATGGCTACACCTTC

clone_size: many
j_call: TRBJ1-2
d_call: NA
v_call: TRBV7-2
cdr3_aa: CASTANYGYTF
cdr3_nt: TGTGCCAGCACCGCTAACTATGGCTACACCTTC

clone_size: NA
j_call: TRBJ2-7
d_call: NA
v_call: TRBV24-1
cdr3_aa: CATSDTGTGYEQYF
cdr3_nt: TGTGCCACCAGTGACACAGGAACTGGCTACGAGCAGTACTTC

clone_size: NA
j_call: TRBJ1-4
d_call: NA
v_call: TRBV20-1
cdr3_aa: CSARGPSRGGEKLFF
cdr3_nt: TGCAGTGCTAGAGGTCCGTCAAGGGGTGGTGAAAAACTGTTTTTT

clone_size: many
j_call: TRBJ1-1
d_call: NA
v_call: TRBV11-2
cdr3_aa: CASSSHYDAEAFF
cdr3_nt: TGTGCCAGCAGCTCTCATTACGACGCTGAAGCTTTCTTT

clone_size: few
j_call: TRBJ1-1
d_call: NA
v_call: TRBV11-1
cdr3_aa: CASSSTVVGEAFF
cdr3_nt: TGTGCCAGCAGCTCGACAGTAGTCGGTGAAGCTTTCTTT

clone_size: NA
j_call: TRBJ1-1
d_call: NA
v_call: TRBV5-1
cdr3_aa: CASSKPGERTEAFF
cdr3_nt: TGCGCCAGCAGCAAGCCGGGGGAGAGGACTGAAGCTTTCTTT

clone_size: NA
j_call: TRBJ1-4
d_call: NA
v_call: TRBV25-1
cdr3_aa: CASSDTGRWEKLFF
cdr3_nt: TGTGCCAGCAGTGACACCGGGAGATGGGAAAAACTGTTTTTT

clone_size: many
j_call: TRBJ1-4
d_call: NA
v_call: TRBV20-1
cdr3_aa: CSARPREKLFF
cdr3_nt: TGCAGTGCTAGACCAAGGGAAAAACTGTTTTTT

clone_size: NA
j_call: TRBJ1-1
d_call: NA
v_call: TRBV3-1
cdr3_aa: CASSQAAGATEAFF
cdr3_nt: TGTGCCAGCAGCCAAGCGGCGGGGGCCACCGAAGCTTTCTTT

clone_size: NA
j_call: TRBJ2-7
d_call: NA
v_call: TRBV20-1
cdr3_aa: CSAGQGREQYF
cdr3_nt: TGCAGTGCTGGGCAGGGGCGCGAGCAGTACTTC

clone_size: few
j_call: TRBJ1-1
d_call: NA
v_call: TRBV7-2
cdr3_aa: CASSPPGTLNTEAFF
cdr3_nt: TGTGCCAGCAGCCCCCCTGGGACGTTGAACACTGAAGCTTTCTTT

clone_size: NA
j_call: TRBJ2-3
d_call: NA
v_call: TRBV14
cdr3_aa: CASSQDVLAQGTGTQYF
cdr3_nt: TGTGCCAGCAGCCAAGATGTACTAGCTCAAGGCACAGGTACGCAGTATTTT

clone_size: many
j_call: TRBJ2-7
d_call: NA
v_call: TRBV2
cdr3_aa: CASKGQGVREQYF
cdr3_nt: TGTGCCAGCAAGGGCCAGGGCGTGAGGGAGCAGTACTTC

clone_size: NA
j_call: TRBJ1-1
d_call: NA
v_call: TRBV10-3
cdr3_aa: CAISESQGDGNTEAFF
cdr3_nt: TGTGCCATCAGTGAGTCGCAAGGGGACGGGAACACTGAAGCTTTCTTT

clone_size: many
j_call: TRBJ2-5
d_call: NA
v_call: TRBV5-1
cdr3_aa: CASSLNAQETQYF
cdr3_nt: TGCGCCAGCAGCTTGAATGCCCAAGAGACCCAGTACTTC

clone_size: few
j_call: TRBJ1-6
d_call: NA
v_call: TRBV6-1
cdr3_aa: CASGKNNSPLHF
cdr3_nt: TGTGCCAGCGGGAAGAATAATTCACCCCTCCACTTT

clone_size: many
j_call: TRBJ1-1
d_call: TRBD1
v_call: TRBV5-1
cdr3_aa: CASSPPGTGNTEAFF
cdr3_nt: TGTGCCAGCAGCCCCCCCGGGACAGGGAACACTGAAGCTTTCTTT